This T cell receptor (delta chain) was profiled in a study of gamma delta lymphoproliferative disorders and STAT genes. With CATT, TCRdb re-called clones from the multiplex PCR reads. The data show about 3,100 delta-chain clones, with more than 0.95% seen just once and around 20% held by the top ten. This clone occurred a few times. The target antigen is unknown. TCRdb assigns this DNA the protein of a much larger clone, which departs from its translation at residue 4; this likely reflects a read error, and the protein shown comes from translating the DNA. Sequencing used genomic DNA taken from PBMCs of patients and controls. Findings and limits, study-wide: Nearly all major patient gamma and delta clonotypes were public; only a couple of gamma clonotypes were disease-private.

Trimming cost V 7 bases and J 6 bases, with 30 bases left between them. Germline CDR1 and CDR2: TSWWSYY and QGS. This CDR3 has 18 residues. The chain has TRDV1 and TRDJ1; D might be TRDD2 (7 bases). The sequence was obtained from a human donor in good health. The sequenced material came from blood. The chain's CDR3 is CALEVEFSYHLWGNKLIF. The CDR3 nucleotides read TGTGCTCTTGAGGTCGAATTTTCCTACCATCTCTGGGGAAATAAACTCATCTTT.